The 11 T cell receptor beta chains in this list originate from one sample, sequenced in a study of cytomegalovirus exposure and HLA in healthy donors. PCR involved 60 Vbeta and 13 Jbeta primers. TCRdb's copy holds only in-frame clones and misses some; the assay was immunoSEQ multiplex PCR. Its clone listing holds approximately 120,000 clones. What was sequenced was PBMCs. The receptors were gathered from a young man in good health and CMV-seronegative.

V usage is TRBV12-1 and J usage is TRBJ2-2; whether TRBD2, the table's D call, matches the DNA was not checked. TRBV12-1 is a pseudogene locus. This CDR3 spans 17 amino acids. The CDR3 DNA reads as TGTGCCAGCAGCTCTTGGACTAGCGGGAGGGCTACCGGGGAGCTGTTTTTT. Amino acids: CASSSWTSGRATGELFF.

The rearrangement links TRBV5-4 to TRBJ1-1, with TRBD1 matching 7 bases. The CDR3 sequence is 14 residues long. V was pared by 0 bases and J by 10 bases, with 9 bases of the junction left unmatched. The germline V gene has CDR1 SGHNT and CDR2 YYREEE (reference sequence). CDR3 coding DNA: TGTGCCAGCAGCTTGGAGAACAGGGGAATAGGAGCTTTCTTT. Translating gives CASSLENRGIGAFF.

The genes are TRBV7-3 and TRBJ2-2; D uncertain. The length of the CDR3 is 12 residues. Germline V lookup: CDR1 SGHTA, CDR2 FQGTGA. V lost 4 bases to trimming and J lost 3 bases, with 3 bases between them. CDR3: CASSSYTGELFF. The CDR3 coding sequence is TGTGCCAGCAGCTCCTACACCGGGGAGCTGTTTTTT.

The rearrangement links TRBV2 to TRBJ2-7; TRBD2 might be the D (5 bases). The CDR3 contains 12 residues. In germline, CDR1 is SNHLY, CDR2 FYNNEI. Trimming stripped 0 bases from V and 6 bases from J, with 6 bases between. CDR3 residues: CASSEASVEQYF. The CDR3 nucleotides read TGTGCCAGCAGTGAAGCTAGCGTCGAGCAGTACTTC.

This CDR3 is CASRTATYEQYF. In DNA, the CDR3 is TGTGCCAGCAGGACAGCTACCTACGAGCAGTACTTC. The rearrangement uses TRBV28 and TRBJ2-7; perhaps TRBD1 as D (5 bases). Germline CDR1 is MDHEN and CDR2 is SYDVKM. The CDR3 contains 12 residues. The ends were cut back, 6 bases at V and 2 bases at J, with 8 bases in the middle.

V and J are TRBV15 and TRBJ2-5; 7 bases are shared with TRBD1. V was clipped by 3 bases and J by 3 bases; unmatched bases: 13. Germline V gene data show CDR1 as LNHNV and CDR2 as YYDKDF (reference sequence). This CDR3 spans 17 amino acids. CDR3 DNA sequence: TGTGCCACCAGCAGGGAGAGACTTTTTCAGGGGGAAGAGACCCAGTACTTC. This codes for CATSRERLFQGEETQYF.

This chain uses TRBV10-3 with TRBJ1-1, with a weak D call TRBD1 (6 bases). The germline V gene has CDR1 ENHRY and CDR2 SYGVKD. Trimming left V 6 bases short and J 3 bases short, with 8 bases between. This CDR3 has 12 residues. CDR3 amino acids: CAISDRHTEAFF. The CDR3 nucleotides read TGTGCCATCAGCGACAGGCACACTGAAGCTTTCTTT.

The chain is built from TRBV28 and TRBJ2-5; D is perhaps TRBD1 (5 bases). The germline V gene encodes CDR1 MDHEN and CDR2 SYDVKM. Deletions cut 4 bases from V and 0 bases from J, with 12 bases between. This CDR3 has 15 amino acids. CDR3 nucleotide sequence: TGTGCCAGCAGTTCTCTAGACAGTGACCAAGAGACCCAGTACTTC. Translation: CASSSLDSDQETQYF. The variable domain in full, with the rest retrieved from reference TRBV28 and TRBJ2-5, is DVKVTQSSRYLVKRTGEKVFLECVQDMDHENMFWYRQDPGLGLRLIYFSYDVKMKEKGDIPEGYSVSREKKERFSLILESASTNQTSMYLCASSSLDSDQETQYFGPGTRLLVL.

V and J are TRBV10-3 and TRBJ2-7; tentatively, D is TRBD1 (6 bases). V lost 11 bases and J 4 bases, leaving 12 bases between the germline ends. Germline CDR1 ENHRY, CDR2 SYGVKD. The CDR3 length is 11 residues. CDR3 sequence (DNA): TGTGCCGTCGGGACACCATACGAGCAGTACTTC. This sequence encodes CAVGTPYEQYF.

The chain carries TRBV2 and TRBJ2-1, with D possibly matching TRBD2 (5 bases). The germline gives CDR1 SNHLY, CDR2 FYNNEI. The CDR3 totals 16 residues. V was shortened by 4 bases and J by 1 base, with 14 bases between the two germline ends. The chain's CDR3 is CASSVGSGLSYNEQFF. CDR3 nucleotides: TGTGCCAGCAGTGTGGGATCGGGGTTGTCCTACAATGAGCAGTTCTTC.

The chain joins TRBV5-1 to TRBJ2-3; TRBD2 aligns across 14 bases. CDR3 length: 18 residues. Germline assignment: CDR1 SGHRS and CDR2 YFSETQ. Trimming removed 4 bases from V and 1 base from J; junction bases left unmatched: 8. CDR3 sequence: CASSQGLAGVLRTDTQYF. The CDR3 nucleotides read TGCGCCAGCAGCCAGGGACTAGCGGGAGTACTTCGCACAGATACGCAGTATTTT.